Following are 18 T cell receptor beta chains from one sample sequenced in a study of T cells in Graves' hyperthyroidism and ophthalmopathy. TCR beta CDR3 sequences were amplified from RNA transcripts. TCR CDR3 regions were first amplified by RT-PCR with HTBI primers. TCRdb reprocessed the multiplex PCR reads via MiXCR and lists one record per CDR3 protein. This table has 490,000 or so distinct CDR3 sequences, 35% to 50% appearing once. Sequences were obtained from peripheral blood or thyroid tissue (not recorded which). These receptors were collected from an adult woman with Graves' disease, either hyperthyroidism or ophthalmopathy (not recorded which).

This clonotype was recorded many times. This chain uses TRBV2 with TRBJ2-7, with D perhaps TRBD1 (5 bases). This CDR3 has 13 residues. Germline lookup yields CDR1 SNHLY and CDR2 FYNNEI. With 3 bases removed from V and 10 bases from J, the gap between germline ends came to 16 bases. CDR3 amino acids: CASSDVGPRRQYF. The CDR3 DNA is TGTGCCAGCAGTGACGTGGGGCCTCGCCGACAGTACTTC.

The chain combines TRBV7-2 with TRBJ1-5; D is possibly TRBD1 (5 bases). The V gene lost 5 bases and the J gene lost 6 bases, with 8 bases spanning the gap. This CDR3 spans 12 amino acids. Germline-derived CDR1 and CDR2 are SGHTA and FQGNSA. CDR3: CASSEGVQPQHF. In DNA form, the CDR3 reads TGTGCCAGCAGCGAAGGGGTTCAGCCCCAGCATTTT.

The table lists this clonotype with a few counts. This chain joins TRBV7-9 and TRBJ1-1, with TRBD1 as a possible D gene (5 bases). CDR1 and CDR2 from the germline V gene are SEHNR and FQNEAQ (reference sequence). Trimming pared 3 bases from V and 0 bases from J, leaving 11 bases between. CDR3 length: 15 amino acids. The CDR3 is CASSFAGVVNTEAFF. In DNA form, the CDR3 reads TGTGCCAGCAGCTTTGCGGGGGTGGTGAACACTGAAGCTTTCTTT.

This clonotype was detected only a few times. The CDR3 is CASSLVGVASYEQYF. The CDR3 coding sequence is TGTGCCAGCAGCCTTGTTGGAGTAGCATCCTACGAGCAGTACTTC. The chain recombines TRBV7-2 with TRBJ2-7; no clear D. The CDR3 has 15 residues. Trimming removed 5 bases at V and 1 base at J, with 15 bases between. The germline gives CDR1 SGHTA, CDR2 FQGNSA.

The V call is TRBV29-1, the J call TRBJ2-2; D gene uncertain. Per germline, CDR1 SQVTM and CDR2 ANQGSEA. The CDR3 is 11 amino acids. V shed 3 bases and J shed 7 bases, with 6 bases lying between them. CDR3 residues: CSVDSYGELFF. The CDR3 bases are TGCAGCGTTGACAGCTACGGGGAGCTGTTTTTT.

This clonotype was observed at least ten times. This rearrangement joins TRBV27 to TRBJ1-1, with a possible D match to TRBD1 (5 bases). The germline CDR1 and CDR2 sequences are MNHEY and SMNVEV (reference sequence). Trimming took off 8 bases at V and 0 bases at J, with 13 bases between the two ends. CDR3 length equals 14 residues. CDR3 DNA sequence: TGTGCCAGCGGGGGGGGACCGATGAACACTGAAGCTTTCTTT. Translating it yields CASGGGPMNTEAFF.

V gene TRBV12-3 or TRBV12-4 combines with J gene TRBJ1-1; unclear D gene. The V end lost 6 bases, the J end lost 1 base, and 12 bases lay between the germline ends. The CDR3 covers 14 residues. Written as DNA, the CDR3 is TGTGCCAGCAGGGCCCCACAAGAGAACACTGAAGCTTTCTTT. The encoded protein is CASRAPQENTEAFF.

The gene calls are TRBV15 and TRBJ1-2, with TRBD1 matching over 7 bases. The CDR3 has 15 amino acids. Germline V gene data show CDR1 as LNHNV and CDR2 as YYDKDF (reference sequence). Trimming removed 3 bases from V and 0 bases from J; junction bases left unmatched: 4. CDR3 loop: CATSRADRPNYGYTF. CDR3 bases: TGTGCCACCAGCAGGGCGGACAGGCCTAACTATGGCTACACCTTC.

This clonotype came up many times. V usage is TRBV3-1 and J usage is TRBJ1-6; D might be TRBD1 (6 bases). Germline lookup yields CDR1 LGHDT and CDR2 YNNKEL (reference sequence). Deletions cut 4 bases from V and 6 bases from J, with 10 bases between. The CDR3 runs to 14 residues. Here the CDR3 reads CASSLRDTNSPLHF. The CDR3 region has the DNA TGTGCCAGCAGCCTCCGGGACACTAATTCACCCCTCCACTTT.

At least ten counts were recorded for this clonotype. The chain has TRBV10-3 and TRBJ2-2; 7 bases match TRBD1. This CDR3 has 15 residues. J lost 2 bases, V lost 3 bases, and 3 bases had no gene match. Germline V gene lookup returns CDR1 ENHRY and CDR2 SYGVKD. This CDR3 is CAISEWTGNTGELFF. The CDR3 region has the DNA TGTGCCATCAGTGAATGGACAGGAAACACCGGGGAGCTGTTTTTT.

This clonotype was found a few times. This sequence joins TRBV4-3 and TRBJ1-5, with 12 bases aligning to TRBD1. This CDR3 contains 17 residues. The germline V gene has CDR1 LGHNA and CDR2 YSLEER. The J segment lost 6 bases and the V segment lost 0 bases, leaving 6 bases of the junction unmatched. The CDR3 protein is CASSQDWGQGAFQPQHF. CDR3 DNA sequence: TGCGCCAGCAGCCAAGATTGGGGACAGGGGGCTTTTCAGCCCCAGCATTTT.

In this sample, this clonotype turned up a few times. The V and J genes are TRBV7-9 and TRBJ2-7, with 9 bases matching TRBD2. The germline V gene encodes CDR1 SEHNR and CDR2 FQNEAQ (reference sequence). The CDR3 sequence is 14 residues long. V gave up 5 bases and J gave up 7 bases; unmatched junction bases: 9. The DNA of the CDR3 is TGTGCCAGCAGCCAGACGGGACTAGCTGGAGAGCAGTACTTC. Translated: CASSQTGLAGEQYF.

The chain joins TRBV7-8 to TRBJ2-7; D remains unclear. V lost 6 bases and J 3 bases, leaving 15 bases between the germline ends. The CDR3 contains 14 residues. Germline V gene sequence: CDR1 SGHVS, CDR2 FQNEAQ. The CDR3 DNA follows: TGTGCCAGCAGTTACTCGTTTGGTGACTACGAGCAGTACTTC. Its translation: CASSYSFGDYEQYF.

The rearrangement links TRBV30 to TRBJ1-1; D perhaps matches TRBD1 (5 bases). V was shortened by 0 bases and J by 0 bases, with 14 bases between the two germline ends. The V gene's germline CDR1 is GTSNPN and CDR2 SVGIG (reference sequence). CDR3 size: 16 residues. The CDR3 DNA follows: TGTGCCTGGAGTGTGGGGCAGAGAGCCATGAACACTGAAGCTTTCTTT. It encodes CAWSVGQRAMNTEAFF.

The chain is built from TRBV2 and TRBJ1-2, with 8 positions matching TRBD1. The CDR3 has 16 residues. CDR1 and CDR2 from the germline V gene are SNHLY and FYNNEI. V shed 5 bases and J 4 bases; nucleotides not matched to a gene: 12. The CDR3 DNA is TGTGCCAGCAGTTTCGACAGGGGTAGGGCCCTCTATGGCTACACCTTC. Amino acid sequence: CASSFDRGRALYGYTF.

To note about this clonotype: At one end the junction does not follow the germline gene, possibly because of a read error. V gene TRBV28 combines with J gene TRBJ1-1; TRBD1 aligns across 8 bases. This CDR3 region has 14 residues. Germline V gene data show CDR1 as MDHEN and CDR2 as SYDVKM. CDR3 region: CASSLRGLGTGAFF. The CDR3 coding sequence is TGTGCCAGCAGTCTCAGGGGGCTTGGGACTGGAGCTTTCTTT.

This clonotype was found many times. The V and J genes are TRBV20-1 and TRBJ2-7; 9 nucleotides align to TRBD2. Germline CDR1 is DFQATT and CDR2 is SNEGSKA (reference sequence). The CDR3 contains 14 residues. J was trimmed by 7 bases and V by 1 base; bases with no gene match: 8. CDR3: CSARGGRARGEQYF. CDR3 sequence (DNA): TGCAGTGCTAGAGGCGGGAGGGCCCGGGGAGAGCAGTACTTC.

The rearrangement joins TRBV12-3 or TRBV12-4 to TRBJ2-7; tentatively, D is TRBD2 (6 bases). This CDR3 has 15 amino acids. V was trimmed by 2 bases and J by 0 bases, leaving 11 bases between them. The DNA for the CDR3 is TGTGCCAGCAGTTTATCGGCTAGCGTCTCCTACGAGCAGTACTTC. Translated: CASSLSASVSYEQYF.